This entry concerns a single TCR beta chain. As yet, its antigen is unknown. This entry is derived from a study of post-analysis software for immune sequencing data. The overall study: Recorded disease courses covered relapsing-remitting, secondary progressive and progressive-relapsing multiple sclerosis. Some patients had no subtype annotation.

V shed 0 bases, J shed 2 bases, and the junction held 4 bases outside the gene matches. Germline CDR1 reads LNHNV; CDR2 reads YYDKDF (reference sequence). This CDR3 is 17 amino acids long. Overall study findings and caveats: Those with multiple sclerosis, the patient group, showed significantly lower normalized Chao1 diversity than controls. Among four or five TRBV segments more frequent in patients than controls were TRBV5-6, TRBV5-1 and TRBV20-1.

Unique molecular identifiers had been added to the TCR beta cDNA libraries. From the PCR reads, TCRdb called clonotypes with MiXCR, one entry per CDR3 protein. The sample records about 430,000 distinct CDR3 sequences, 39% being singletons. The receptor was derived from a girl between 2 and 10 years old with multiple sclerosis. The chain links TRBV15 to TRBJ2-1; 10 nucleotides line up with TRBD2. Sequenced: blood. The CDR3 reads CATSRDLGLAAYNEQFF. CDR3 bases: TGTGCCACCAGCAGAGATCTTGGACTAGCGGCCTACAATGAGCAGTTCTTC. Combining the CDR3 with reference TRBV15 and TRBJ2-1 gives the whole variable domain DAMVIQNPRYQVTQFGKPVTLSCSQTLNHNVMYWYQQKSSQAPKLLFHYYDKDFNNEADTPDNFQSRRPNTSFCFLDIRSPGLGDTAMYLCATSRDLGLAAYNEQFFGPGTRLTVL.